The 27 T cell receptor beta chains reported below all come from one sample, sequenced in a study of response to subunit inactivated influenza vaccine. TCRdb called the RT-PCR reads again in MiXCR, with one record for every CDR3 protein. Of roughly 790,000 distinct CDR3 sequences listed, roughly 20% were seen once; the top ten hold roughly 10%. The sequencing used PBMCs from blood, collected 5 days after vaccination. All receptors come from a man between 45 and 60 years old who received an inactivated influenza vaccine.

Ten or more counts support this clonotype. V is TRBV5-1 and J is TRBJ2-3; D gene unclear. The CDR3 extends over 13 amino acids. CDR1 is SGHRS and CDR2 is YFSETQ in the germline V gene. The germline V and J ends were trimmed by 4 bases and 0 bases, with 6 bases remaining between them. CDR3 DNA: TGCGCCAGCAGCACGGCTAGCACAGATACGCAGTATTTT. Translated, it gives CASSTASTDTQYF.

The chain couples TRBV7-6 to TRBJ2-6; 7 bases agree with TRBD1. This CDR3 is built from 21 residues. J was trimmed by 0 bases and V by 0 bases; bases with no gene match: 14. The germline V gene has CDR1 SGHVS and CDR2 FNYEAQ. The CDR3 bases are TGTGCCAGCAGCTTAGCGTGGACAGGTCCAATAGGGGCCTCTGGGGCCAACGTCCTGACTTTC. Translation gives CASSLAWTGPIGASGANVLTF.

This clonotype was counted a few times. CDR3: CSVVVVGSRNTEAFF. In nucleotides, the CDR3 is TGCAGCGTTGTGGTAGTAGGCAGCAGGAACACTGAAGCTTTCTTT. The chain is built from TRBV29-1 and TRBJ1-1; no clear D. CDR3 length equals 15 residues. Germline V gene lookup returns CDR1 SQVTM and CDR2 ANQGSEA. Trimming cost V 4 bases and J 1 base, with 16 bases left between them.

The chain joins TRBV20-1 to TRBJ2-3; D assignment may be TRBD1 or TRBD2 (5 bases each). Trimming removed 7 bases from V and 6 bases from J, with 17 bases in between. From germline, CDR1 is DFQATT and CDR2 SNEGSKA (reference sequence). This CDR3 comprises 13 residues. The CDR3 sequence is CSVRVAPGDTQYF. DNA for the CDR3: TGCAGTGTCAGGGTAGCGCCCGGGGATACGCAGTATTTT.

Many counts were recorded for this clonotype. The CDR3 spells CASSPLRGQNNNEQFF. CDR3 DNA sequence: TGTGCCAGCAGTCCCCTCCGGGGCCAAAACAACAATGAGCAGTTCTTC. The chain carries TRBV12-3 or TRBV12-4 and TRBJ2-1; D tentatively fits TRBD1 or TRBD2 (5 bases each). This CDR3 is 16 amino acids long. Trimming removed 5 bases from V and 5 bases from J, with 19 bases in between.

CDR3 nucleotide sequence: TGTGCCAGCTCACCTGGAAGCGTCCAACTGTACGAGCAGTACTTC. This gives the protein CASSPGSVQLYEQYF. The chain employs TRBV18 and TRBJ2-7; D not certain. The CDR3 has 15 amino acids. Germline V gene data show CDR1 as KGHSH and CDR2 as LQKENI. The V and J ends lost 3 bases and 4 bases respectively, with 16 bases between them.

This chain uses TRBV20-1 with TRBJ1-5; weak D call: TRBD1 (5 bases). The CDR3 is 16 amino acids. The germline gives CDR1 DFQATT, CDR2 SNEGSKA (reference sequence). The V end was cut by 2 bases, the J end by 0 bases, with 14 bases between. The CDR3 loop reads CSARRGGVDSNQPQHF. The DNA of the CDR3 is TGCAGTGCTAGACGCGGGGGTGTAGATAGCAATCAGCCCCAGCATTTT.

J is TRBJ1-6 and V is TRBV20-1; D gene unclear. Per germline, CDR1 DFQATT and CDR2 SNEGSKA (reference sequence). V was cut by 0 bases and J by 7 bases, with 13 bases left in between. This CDR3 has 15 amino acids. The CDR3 DNA follows: TGCAGTGCTAGAGATAGGCAGACTCAAAATTCACCCCTCCACTTT. This translates into CSARDRQTQNSPLHF.

The chain links TRBV28 to TRBJ2-1; 9 bases line up with TRBD1. The CDR3 has 13 amino acids. V shed 6 bases, J shed 9 bases, and the junction held 6 bases outside the gene matches. CDR1 and CDR2 from the germline V gene are MDHEN and SYDVKM. The CDR3, as DNA: TGTGCCAGCAGGGACGGACAGGGGACTGAGCAGTTCTTC. As protein: CASRDGQGTEQFF.

There are a few counts of this clonotype. V gene TRBV28 combines with J gene TRBJ2-3; 7 bases line up with TRBD1. V shed 1 base, J shed 7 bases, and the junction held 5 bases outside the gene matches. Germline assignment: CDR1 MDHEN and CDR2 SYDVKM. The CDR3 runs 14 residues. In nucleotides, the CDR3 is TGTGCCAGCAGTTTATTAGGGGGCAGGAATACGCAGTATTTT. It translates to CASSLLGGRNTQYF.

V is TRBV4-1 and J is TRBJ2-5; weak D call: TRBD1 (6 bases). Germline values: CDR1 MGHRA, CDR2 YSYEKL. Trimming cost V 4 bases and J 1 base, with 16 bases left between them. The CDR3 is 16 residues long. CDR3 protein: CASSRAPNRVQETQYF. In DNA, the CDR3 is TGCGCCAGCAGCCGAGCCCCCAACAGGGTCCAAGAGACCCAGTACTTC.

This clonotype was found a few times. The chain uses TRBV9 and TRBJ2-7; D is ambiguous. Trimming left V 0 bases short and J 4 bases short, with 11 bases between. The CDR3 totals 14 residues. Germline lookup yields CDR1 SGDLS and CDR2 YYNGEE. CDR3 coding DNA: TGTGCCAGCAGCGTAGTTTCTGGTTCTTACGAGCAGTACTTC. Translation gives CASSVVSGSYEQYF.

This clonotype has more than one count but fewer than ten. The CDR3 loop reads CSASLHREETQYF. The CDR3 nucleotides read TGCAGTGCTAGCCTACACAGGGAAGAGACCCAGTACTTC. The V call is TRBV20-1, the J call TRBJ2-5, with D perhaps TRBD1 (6 bases). Trimming took off 3 bases at V and 3 bases at J, with 11 bases between the two ends. The CDR3 runs to 13 residues. CDR1 DFQATT and CDR2 SNEGSKA come from the germline V gene (reference sequence).

There are a few counts of this clonotype. The rearrangement joins TRBV11-2 to TRBJ2-7, with D unresolved. Germline V gives CDR1 SGHAT, CDR2 FQNNGV. This CDR3 contains 15 residues. Trimming cost V 1 base and J 0 bases, with 10 bases left between them. The CDR3: CASSLVRQSSYEQYF. In nucleotides, the CDR3 is TGTGCCAGCAGCTTAGTACGTCAGAGCTCCTACGAGCAGTACTTC.

The gene calls are TRBV12-3 or TRBV12-4 and TRBJ1-1, with TRBD1 as a possible D gene (5 bases). CDR3 length equals 15 residues. Trimming removed 2 bases at V and 5 bases at J, with 15 bases between. This chain's CDR3 is CASSLNVGQGTEAFF. The CDR3 bases are TGTGCCAGCAGTTTAAACGTTGGGCAGGGTACTGAAGCTTTCTTT.

This clonotype was seen only a few times. V is TRBV12-3 or TRBV12-4 and J is TRBJ2-7; D is possibly TRBD2 (5 bases). The V end was cut by 1 base, the J end by 2 bases, with 15 bases between. This CDR3 region has 16 residues. The CDR3 bases are TGTGCCAGCAGTTTAGAGGAAGCGGAGACAACCTACGAGCAGTACTTC. This translates into CASSLEEAETTYEQYF.

This clonotype occurred many times. The CDR3 nucleotides are TGTGCCATCAGTGGGACAGGACCAGGGGGGGAGCAGTACTTC. Amino acids: CAISGTGPGGEQYF. The chain is built from TRBV10-3 and TRBJ2-7; TRBD1 might be the D (7 bases). The CDR3 covers 14 residues. V was pared by 4 bases and J by 7 bases, with 17 bases between. CDR1 and CDR2 from the germline V gene are ENHRY and SYGVKD.

This chain joins TRBV20-1 and TRBJ2-7; possible D gene TRBD2, 6 bases. Between the trimmed V and J ends, which lost 1 base and 4 bases, there was a span of 23 bases. The CDR3 contains 17 residues. The germline V gene has CDR1 DFQATT and CDR2 SNEGSKA (reference sequence). The DNA of the CDR3 is TGCAGTGCTAGAGGCGTTGCGGGAAATACTATAACTTACGAGCAGTACTTC. Protein sequence: CSARGVAGNTITYEQYF.

This clonotype was observed a few times. CDR3 residues: CASSLGSSIRPYEQYF. CDR3 DNA sequence: TGCGCCAGCAGCTTGGGTAGCTCAATCCGACCCTACGAGCAGTACTTC. The genes are TRBV5-1 and TRBJ2-7; D is ambiguous. Germline values: CDR1 SGHRS, CDR2 YFSETQ. The CDR3 has 16 amino acids. V was cut by 0 bases and J by 2 bases, with 15 bases left in between.

As concerns this clonotype: Likely a read error: the CDR3 ends without its conserved phenylalanine or tryptophan. This sequence joins TRBV6-2 or TRBV6-3 and TRBJ2-1, with 11 bases identical to TRBD1. The V segment lost 8 bases and the J segment 7 bases; nucleotides outside the gene matches: 10. CDR1 and CDR2 (germline): MNHEY, SVGEGT. The length of the CDR3 is 15 residues. The CDR3 loop reads CASGTRTGGRNEQFL. The CDR3 DNA sequence: TGTGCCAGCGGAACCAGGACAGGGGGCCGAAATGAGCAGTTCCTC.

This clonotype was counted a few times. The chain has TRBV6-1 and TRBJ1-2, with 9 bases fitting TRBD1. Germline values: CDR1 MNHNS, CDR2 SASEGT. This CDR3 has 14 amino acids. J lost 6 bases, V lost 7 bases, and 9 bases had no gene match. The CDR3 sequence: CASKTGGASNGYTF. CDR3 in DNA: TGTGCCAGCAAAACAGGGGGCGCTTCTAATGGCTACACCTTC.

This clonotype was counted only a few times. V is TRBV7-9 and J is TRBJ2-1; 12 bases align to TRBD2. Germline CDR1 reads SEHNR; CDR2 reads FQNEAQ (reference sequence). The CDR3 runs to 16 residues. V shed 5 bases, J shed 11 bases, and the junction held 13 bases outside the gene matches. The CDR3 spells CASSVTSGGGTMQQFF. The DNA of the CDR3 is TGTGCCAGCAGCGTGACTAGCGGGGGAGGTACAATGCAGCAGTTCTTC.

This clonotype was found a few times. V usage is TRBV28 and J usage is TRBJ2-5; 10 positions match TRBD1. Trimming cost V 4 bases and J 2 bases; bases outside gene matches: 4. The germline V gene has CDR1 MDHEN and CDR2 SYDVKM. The CDR3 runs 15 residues. CDR3 coding DNA: TGTGCCAGCAGTTCCCCGGGACAGGGGCAAGAGACCCAGTACTTC. Its translation: CASSSPGQGQETQYF.

The chain uses TRBV7-2 and TRBJ2-5; 7 positions agree with TRBD2. Losses at the gene ends were 0 bases for V and 5 bases for J; bases not matched to a gene: 12. CDR1 SGHTA and CDR2 FQGNSA come from the germline V gene. This CDR3 region has 17 residues. In DNA, the CDR3 is TGTGCCAGCAGCTTAGCGTTTTTGGCTAGCGGCGGGGAGACCCAGTACTTC. It specifies CASSLAFLASGGETQYF. Using reference TRBV7-2 and TRBJ2-5 for the parts outside the CDR3, the full variable domain is GAGVSQSPSNKVTEKGKDVELRCDPISGHTALYWYRQSLGQGLEFLIYFQGNSAPDKSGLPSDRFSAERTGGSVSTLTIQRTQQEDSAVYLCASSLAFLASGGETQYFGPGTRLLVL.

DNA for the CDR3: TGCGCCAGCAGCCGAACAGGTCCTTCCTACAATGAGCAGTTCTTC. It codes for CASSRTGPSYNEQFF. The V and J genes are TRBV4-3 and TRBJ2-1; D is possibly TRBD1 (5 bases). Germline values: CDR1 LGHNA, CDR2 YSLEER. CDR3 length: 15 amino acids. Trimming pared 4 bases from V and 1 base from J, leaving 11 bases between.

This clonotype was recorded a few times. The chain recombines TRBV12-3 or TRBV12-4 with TRBJ2-5; D is undetermined. The V end was cut by 2 bases, the J end by 5 bases, with 9 bases between. There are 13 residues in the CDR3. CDR3 coding DNA: TGTGCCAGCAGTTTATCGTACGGGGAGACCCAGTACTTC. Translating it yields CASSLSYGETQYF.

In this sample, this clonotype turned up many times. This chain joins TRBV11-2 and TRBJ2-7, with 10 bases lining up with TRBD2. This CDR3 contains 15 residues. V lost 5 bases, J lost 7 bases, and 11 bases stayed unmatched. The germline V gene has CDR1 SGHAT and CDR2 FQNNGV. CDR3 sequence reads: CASSIGASGSDEQYF. CDR3 sequence (DNA): TGTGCCAGCAGCATAGGGGCTAGCGGGAGTGATGAGCAGTACTTC.